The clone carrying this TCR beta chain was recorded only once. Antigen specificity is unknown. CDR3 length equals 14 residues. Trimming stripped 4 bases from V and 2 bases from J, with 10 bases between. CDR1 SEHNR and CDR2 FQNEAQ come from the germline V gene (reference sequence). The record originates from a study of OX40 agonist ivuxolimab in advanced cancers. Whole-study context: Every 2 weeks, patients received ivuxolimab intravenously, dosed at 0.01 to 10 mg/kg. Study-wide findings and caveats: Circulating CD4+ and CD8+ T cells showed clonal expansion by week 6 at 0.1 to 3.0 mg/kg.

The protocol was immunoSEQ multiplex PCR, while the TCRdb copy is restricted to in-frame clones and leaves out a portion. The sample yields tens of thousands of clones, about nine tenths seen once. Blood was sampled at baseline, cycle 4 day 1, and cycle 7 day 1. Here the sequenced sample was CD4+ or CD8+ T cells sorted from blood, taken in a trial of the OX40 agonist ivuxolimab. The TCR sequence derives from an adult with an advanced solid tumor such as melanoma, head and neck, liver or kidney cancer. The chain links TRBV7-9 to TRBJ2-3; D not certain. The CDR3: CASSYPSNTDTQYF. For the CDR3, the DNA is TGTGCCAGCAGCTACCCATCAAACACAGATACGCAGTATTTT.